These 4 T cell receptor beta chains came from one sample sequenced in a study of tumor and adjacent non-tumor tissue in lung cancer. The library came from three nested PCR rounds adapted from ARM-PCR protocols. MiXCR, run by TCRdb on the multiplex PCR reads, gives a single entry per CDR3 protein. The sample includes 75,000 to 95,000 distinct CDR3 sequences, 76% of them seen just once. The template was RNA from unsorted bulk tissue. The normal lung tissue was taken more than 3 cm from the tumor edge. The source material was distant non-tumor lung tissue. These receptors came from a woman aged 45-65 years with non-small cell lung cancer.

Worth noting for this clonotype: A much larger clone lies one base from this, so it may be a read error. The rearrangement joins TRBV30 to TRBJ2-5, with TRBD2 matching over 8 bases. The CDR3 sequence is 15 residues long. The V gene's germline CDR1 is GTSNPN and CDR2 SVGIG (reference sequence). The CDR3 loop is CVSTGGAGGSETQYF. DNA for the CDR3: TGTGTCTCCACTGGAGGTGCGGGAGGATCAGAGACCCAGTACTTC. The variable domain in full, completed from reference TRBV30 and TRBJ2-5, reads SQTIHQWPATLVQPVGSPLSLECTVEGTSNPNLYWYRQAAGRGLQLLFYSVGIGQISSEVPQNLSASRPQDRQFILSSKKLLLSDSGFYLCVSTGGAGGSETQYFGPGTRLLVL.

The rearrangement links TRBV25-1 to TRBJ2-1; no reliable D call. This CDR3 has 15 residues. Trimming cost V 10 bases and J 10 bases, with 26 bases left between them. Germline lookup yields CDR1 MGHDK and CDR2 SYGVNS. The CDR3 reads CAITIGRVGEQEQFF. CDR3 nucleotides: TGTGCCATTACCATTGGACGGGTCGGTGAGCAAGAGCAGTTCTTC.

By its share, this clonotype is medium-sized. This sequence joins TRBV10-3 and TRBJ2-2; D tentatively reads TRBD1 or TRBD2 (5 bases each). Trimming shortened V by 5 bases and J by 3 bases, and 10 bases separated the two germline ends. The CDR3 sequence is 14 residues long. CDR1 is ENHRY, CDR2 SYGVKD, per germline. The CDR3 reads CAISRDPYTGELFF. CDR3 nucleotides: TGTGCCATCAGTCGGGACCCCTACACCGGGGAGCTGTTTTTT.

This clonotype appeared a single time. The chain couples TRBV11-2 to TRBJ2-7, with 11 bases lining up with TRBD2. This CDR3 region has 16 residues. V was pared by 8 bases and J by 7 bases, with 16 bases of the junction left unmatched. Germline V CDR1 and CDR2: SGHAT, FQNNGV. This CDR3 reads CASPRISGRALWEQYF. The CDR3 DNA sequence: TGTGCCAGCCCCCGGATTAGCGGGAGGGCATTGTGGGAGCAGTACTTC.